The 17 T cell receptor beta chains below come from one sample, sequenced in a study of cytomegalovirus exposure and HLA in healthy donors. Vbeta (60) and Jbeta (13) primers were used in the PCR. Assay: immunoSEQ multiplex PCR; the TCRdb copy retains only in-frame clones and omits some. The repertoire holds about 200,000 clones, with about 80% as singletons. Material: PBMCs. The source is a young man in good health and CMV-seronegative.

This rearrangement joins TRBV15 to TRBJ2-1; no clear D gene. CDR3 length: 12 residues. Per germline, CDR1 LNHNV and CDR2 YYDKDF (reference sequence). V lost 1 base, J lost 6 bases, and 4 bases lay in between. The CDR3 reads CATSRVSNEQFF. CDR3 DNA: TGTGCCACCAGCAGAGTATCCAATGAGCAGTTCTTC.

The V call is TRBV9, the J call TRBJ2-1; D possibly corresponds to TRBD2 (6 bases). Germline CDR1 and CDR2: SGDLS and YYNGEE. V dropped 0 bases and J dropped 3 bases, with 10 bases sitting between them. There are 15 residues in the CDR3. CDR3 bases: TGTGCCAGCAGCGTAGGTAGCGGACACTACAATGAGCAGTTCTTC. Residues: CASSVGSGHYNEQFF. Full variable domain (remainder filled in from reference TRBV9 and TRBJ2-1): DSGVTQTPKHLITATGQRVTLRCSPRSGDLSVYWYQQSLDQGLQFLIQYYNGEERAKGNILERFSAQQFPDLHSELNLSSLELGDSALYFCASSVGSGHYNEQFFGPGTRLTVL.

Note on this clone: An end of the junction does not agree with germline; a read error may underlie this. This chain uses TRBV5-1 with TRBJ1-5, with 8 bases fitting TRBD1. The germline gives CDR1 SGHRS, CDR2 YFSETQ. The CDR3 extends over 11 amino acids. Here the CDR3 DNA reads TGCGCCAGCAGCGACCGGGGACAGGTGCTTTTT. Its translation: CASSDRGQVLF.

This rearrangement joins TRBV9 to TRBJ2-1; D is uncertain. Looked up from germline, CDR1 is SGDLS and CDR2 is YYNGEE. Trimming cost V 0 bases and J 6 bases, with 4 bases left between them. The CDR3 covers 12 residues. The chain's CDR3 is CASSVVSNEQFF. DNA for the CDR3: TGTGCCAGCAGCGTAGTTAGCAATGAGCAGTTCTTC.

The chain links TRBV28 to TRBJ1-2; D is ambiguous. Trimming shortened V by 2 bases and J by 3 bases, and 10 bases separated the two germline ends. There are 14 residues in the CDR3. Germline lookup yields CDR1 MDHEN and CDR2 SYDVKM. The CDR3 nucleotides read TGTGCCAGCAGTTTACGAGGCGGCTACTATGGCTACACCTTC. This codes for CASSLRGGYYGYTF.

V is TRBV6-1 and J is TRBJ2-7; TRBD1 matches 7 bases. From germline, CDR1 is MNHNS and CDR2 SASEGT. V shed 2 bases and J 7 bases; nucleotides not matched to a gene: 8. The CDR3 consists of 14 residues. The DNA for the CDR3 is TGTGCCAGCAGTGAAAGGGACAGCCTAGGAGAGCAGTACTTC. Protein sequence: CASSERDSLGEQYF.

This clone was counted between two and nine times. V and J are TRBV5-1 and TRBJ2-2; D remains unclear. The CDR3 covers 18 residues. Germline lookup yields CDR1 SGHRS and CDR2 YFSETQ. Trimming took 1 base from V and 2 from J, leaving 18 bases between them. As DNA, the CDR3 is TGCGCCAGCAGCTTGTACCCTGCTGGCGGATCAAACACCGGGGAGCTGTTTTTT. Its translation is CASSLYPAGGSNTGELFF.

The chain couples TRBV7-9 to TRBJ1-2; unclear D gene. Germline loops: CDR1 SEHNR, CDR2 FQNEAQ (reference sequence). The ends were cut back, 5 bases at V and 5 bases at J, with 12 bases in the middle. This CDR3 has 13 residues. CDR3 protein: CASSLRADYGYTF. DNA of the CDR3: TGTGCCAGCAGCCTGCGGGCAGATTATGGCTACACCTTC.

The V and J genes are TRBV4-1 and TRBJ1-3, with D maybe TRBD1 (5 bases). The CDR3 sequence is 16 residues long. The germline V and J ends were trimmed by 2 bases and 1 base, with 12 bases remaining between them. Germline values: CDR1 MGHRA, CDR2 YSYEKL. The CDR3 DNA sequence: TGCGCCAGCAGCCAAAGGGGCTCAGCATCTGGAAACACCATATATTTT. Protein product: CASSQRGSASGNTIYF.

The chain joins TRBV29-1 to TRBJ2-1; 8 bases match TRBD2. The CDR3 consists of 13 residues. J lost 6 bases, V lost 7 bases, and 8 bases had no gene match. CDR1 SQVTM and CDR2 ANQGSEA come from the germline V gene. CDR3 DNA: TGCAGCGCCTTTAGCGGGACTGGCAATGAGCAGTTCTTC. Translating gives CSAFSGTGNEQFF.

The chain has TRBV4-1 and TRBJ2-7; D perhaps matches TRBD1 (6 bases). There are 16 residues in the CDR3. The germline V and J ends were trimmed by 0 bases and 2 bases, with 14 bases remaining between them. Germline CDR1 and CDR2: MGHRA and YSYEKL. The CDR3 nucleotides are TGCGCCAGCAGCCAAGATTCGGAAGAGGGGGCCTACGAGCAGTACTTC. Its protein product is CASSQDSEEGAYEQYF.

The V gene is TRBV18, the J gene TRBJ1-1, with D tentatively TRBD1 (6 bases). Germline CDR1 KGHSH, CDR2 LQKENI. V lost 4 bases and J lost 4, with 16 bases in between. The CDR3 extends over 15 amino acids. In DNA, the CDR3 is TGTGCCAGCTCACTATCGAAGCAGGGGAGCACTGAAGCTTTCTTT. Translating it yields CASSLSKQGSTEAFF. The full variable domain, completed using reference TRBV18 and TRBJ1-1, is NAGVMQNPRHLVRRRGQEARLRCSPMKGHSHVYWYRQLPEEGLKFMVYLQKENIIDESGMPKERFSAEFPKEGPSILRIQQVVRGDSAAYFCASSLSKQGSTEAFFGQGTRLTVV.

The chain carries TRBV2 and TRBJ2-1, with D unresolved. The CDR3 spans 15 residues. V gave up 6 bases and J gave up 0 bases, with 12 bases separating them. Germline CDR1 reads SNHLY; CDR2 reads FYNNEI. CDR3 bases: TGTGCCAGCAGGGGCCGCCCGAGCTCCTACAATGAGCAGTTCTTC. Its protein product is CASRGRPSSYNEQFF.

This chain links TRBV4-1 with TRBJ2-1; D possibly corresponds to TRBD2 (5 bases). Germline V gives CDR1 MGHRA, CDR2 YSYEKL. V was pared by 0 bases and J by 3 bases, with 9 bases between. CDR3 length: 15 residues. The CDR3 nucleotides are TGCGCCAGCAGCCAAGAGAGGGCAAACTACAATGAGCAGTTCTTC. It specifies CASSQERANYNEQFF.

The V gene is TRBV11-3, the J gene TRBJ2-2; 7 bases map to TRBD1. This CDR3 is built from 13 residues. Trimming cost V 5 bases and J 7 bases; bases outside gene matches: 4. Germline V CDR1 and CDR2: SGHNT, YENEEA. CDR3 DNA: TGTGCCAGCAGCCCCTGGGACAGCGGGGAGCTGTTTTTT. Residues: CASSPWDSGELFF.

This chain uses TRBV10-2 with TRBJ1-5; D gene ambiguous. Trimming shortened V by 2 bases and J by 3 bases, and 5 bases separated the two germline ends. CDR1 is WSHSY and CDR2 is SAAADI in the germline V gene. The CDR3 covers 13 residues. The CDR3 DNA is TGCGCCAGCAGTGAGGGGCTCAATCAGCCCCAGCATTTT. Translating it yields CASSEGLNQPQHF.

The chain employs TRBV9 and TRBJ2-1; TRBD1 is a possible D gene (5 bases). Germline V gene sequence: CDR1 SGDLS, CDR2 YYNGEE. CDR3 length equals 16 residues. With 4 bases removed from V and 0 bases from J, the gap between germline ends came to 14 bases. The CDR3 sequence is CASSPQGASSYNEQFF. The CDR3 bases are TGTGCCAGCAGCCCCCAGGGTGCTAGCTCCTACAATGAGCAGTTCTTC.